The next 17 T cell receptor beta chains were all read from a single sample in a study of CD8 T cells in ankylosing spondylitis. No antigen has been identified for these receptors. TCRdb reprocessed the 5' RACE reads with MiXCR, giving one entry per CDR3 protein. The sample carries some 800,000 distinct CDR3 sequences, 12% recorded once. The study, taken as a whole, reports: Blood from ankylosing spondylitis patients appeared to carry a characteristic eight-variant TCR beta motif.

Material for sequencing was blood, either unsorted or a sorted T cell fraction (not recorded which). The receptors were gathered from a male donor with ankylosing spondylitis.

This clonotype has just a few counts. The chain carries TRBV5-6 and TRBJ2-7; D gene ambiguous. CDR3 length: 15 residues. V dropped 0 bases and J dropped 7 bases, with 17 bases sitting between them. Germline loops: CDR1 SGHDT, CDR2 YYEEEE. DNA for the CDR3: TGTGCCAGCAGCTTGGTCGCCAGGACCTCCGGGGAGCAGTACTTC. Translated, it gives CASSLVARTSGEQYF.

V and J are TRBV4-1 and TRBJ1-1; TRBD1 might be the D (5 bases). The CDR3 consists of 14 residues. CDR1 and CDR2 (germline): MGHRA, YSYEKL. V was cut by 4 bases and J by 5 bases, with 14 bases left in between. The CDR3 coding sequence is TGCGCCAGCAGCCTAGGACATGAAGTGACTGAAGCTTTCTTT. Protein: CASSLGHEVTEAFF.

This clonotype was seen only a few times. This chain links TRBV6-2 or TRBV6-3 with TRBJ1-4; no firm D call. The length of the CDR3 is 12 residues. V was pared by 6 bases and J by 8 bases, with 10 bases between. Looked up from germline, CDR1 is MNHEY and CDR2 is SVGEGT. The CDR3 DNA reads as TGTGCCAGCAGGGACCCAGGAGAAAAACTGTTTTTT. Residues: CASRDPGEKLFF.

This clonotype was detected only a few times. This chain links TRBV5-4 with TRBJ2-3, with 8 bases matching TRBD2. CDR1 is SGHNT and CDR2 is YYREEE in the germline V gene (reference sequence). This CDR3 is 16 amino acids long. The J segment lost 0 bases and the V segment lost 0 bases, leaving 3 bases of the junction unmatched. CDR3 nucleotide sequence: TGTGCCAGCAGCTTGGCGACTAGCGCTAGCACAGATACGCAGTATTTT. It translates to CASSLATSASTDTQYF.

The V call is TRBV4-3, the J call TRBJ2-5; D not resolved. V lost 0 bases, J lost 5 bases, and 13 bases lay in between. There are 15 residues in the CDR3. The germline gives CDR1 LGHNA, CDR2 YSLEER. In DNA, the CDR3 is TGCGCCAGCAGCCAAGAGCGTGAGACTTGGGAGACCCAGTACTTC. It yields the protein CASSQERETWETQYF.

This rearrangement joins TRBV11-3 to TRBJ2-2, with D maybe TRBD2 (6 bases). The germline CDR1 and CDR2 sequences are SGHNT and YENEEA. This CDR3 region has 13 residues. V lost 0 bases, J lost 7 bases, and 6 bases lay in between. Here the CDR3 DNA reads TGTGCCAGCAGCTTAGAGCGGGGCGGGGAGCTGTTTTTT. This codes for CASSLERGGELFF. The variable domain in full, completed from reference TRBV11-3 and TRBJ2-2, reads EAGVVQSPRYKIIEKKQPVAFWCNPISGHNTLYWYLQNLGQGPELLIRYENEEAVDDSQLPKDRFSAERLKGVDSTLKIQPAELGDSAVYLCASSLERGGELFFGEGSRLTVL.

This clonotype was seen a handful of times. The CDR3 here is CSGHSRGGYNEQFF. DNA of the CDR3: TGCAGCGGACATTCGAGGGGGGGATACAATGAGCAGTTCTTC. The rearrangement uses TRBV29-1 and TRBJ2-1; possibly TRBD2 for D (7 bases). CDR3 length: 14 residues. Germline lookup yields CDR1 SQVTM and CDR2 ANQGSEA. The V and J ends lost 7 bases and 4 bases respectively, with 17 bases between them.

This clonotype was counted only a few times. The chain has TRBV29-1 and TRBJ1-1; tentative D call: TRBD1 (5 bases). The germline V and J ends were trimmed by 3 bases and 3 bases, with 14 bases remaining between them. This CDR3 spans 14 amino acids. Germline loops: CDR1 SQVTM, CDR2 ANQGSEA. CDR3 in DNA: TGCAGCGTTGATGGAAGACGGGGGGACACTGAAGCTTTCTTT. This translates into CSVDGRRGDTEAFF.

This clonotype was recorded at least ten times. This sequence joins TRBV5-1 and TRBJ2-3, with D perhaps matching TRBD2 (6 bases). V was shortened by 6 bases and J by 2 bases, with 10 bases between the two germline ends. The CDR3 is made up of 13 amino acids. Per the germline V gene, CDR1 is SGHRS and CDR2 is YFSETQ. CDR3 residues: CASNSGLTDTQYF. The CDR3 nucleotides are TGCGCCAGCAATTCGGGACTCACAGATACGCAGTATTTT.

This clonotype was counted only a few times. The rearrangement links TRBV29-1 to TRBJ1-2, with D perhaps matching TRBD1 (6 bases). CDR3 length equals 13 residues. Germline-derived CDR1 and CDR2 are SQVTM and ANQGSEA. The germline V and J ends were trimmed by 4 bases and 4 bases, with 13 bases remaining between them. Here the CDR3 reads CSVGDTASYGYTF. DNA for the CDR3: TGCAGCGTTGGGGACACAGCCTCCTATGGCTACACCTTC.

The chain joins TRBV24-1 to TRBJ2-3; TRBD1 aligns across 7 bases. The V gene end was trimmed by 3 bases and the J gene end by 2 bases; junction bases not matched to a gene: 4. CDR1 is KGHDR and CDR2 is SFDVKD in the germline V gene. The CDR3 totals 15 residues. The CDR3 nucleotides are TGTGCCACCAGTGATCCGGGACAGTACACAGATACGCAGTATTTT. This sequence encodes CATSDPGQYTDTQYF.

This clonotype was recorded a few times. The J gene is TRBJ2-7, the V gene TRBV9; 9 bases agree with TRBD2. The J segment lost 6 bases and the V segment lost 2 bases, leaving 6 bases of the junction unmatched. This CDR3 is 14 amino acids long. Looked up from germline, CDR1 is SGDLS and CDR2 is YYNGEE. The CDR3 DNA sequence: TGTGCCAGCAGCGTTAGCGGGGGAAGTGGCGAGCAGTACTTC. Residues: CASSVSGGSGEQYF.

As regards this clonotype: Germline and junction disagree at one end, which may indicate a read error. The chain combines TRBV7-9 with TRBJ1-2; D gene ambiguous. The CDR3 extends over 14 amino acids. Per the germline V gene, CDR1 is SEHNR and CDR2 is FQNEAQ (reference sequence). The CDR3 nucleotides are TGTGCCAGCGGCTTGGGGAGGTCGGACTATGGCTACACCTTC. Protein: CASGLGRSDYGYTF.

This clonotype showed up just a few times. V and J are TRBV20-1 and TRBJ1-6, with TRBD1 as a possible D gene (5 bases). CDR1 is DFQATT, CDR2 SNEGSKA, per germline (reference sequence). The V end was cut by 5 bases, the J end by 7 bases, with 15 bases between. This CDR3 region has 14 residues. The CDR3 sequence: CSALREPTNSPLHF. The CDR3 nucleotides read TGCAGTGCTCTCAGGGAGCCTACGAATTCACCCCTCCACTTT.

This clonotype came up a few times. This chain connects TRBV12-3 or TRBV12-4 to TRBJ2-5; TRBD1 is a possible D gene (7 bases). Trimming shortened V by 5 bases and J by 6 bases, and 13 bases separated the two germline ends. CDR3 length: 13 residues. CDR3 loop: CASSLQGGQTQYF. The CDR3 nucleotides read TGTGCCAGCAGTCTCCAGGGGGGCCAGACCCAGTACTTC.

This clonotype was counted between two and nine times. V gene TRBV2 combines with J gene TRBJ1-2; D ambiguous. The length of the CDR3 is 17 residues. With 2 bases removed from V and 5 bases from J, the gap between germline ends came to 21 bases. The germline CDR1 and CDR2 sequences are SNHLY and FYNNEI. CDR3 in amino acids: CASSEQAGLRVSYGYTF. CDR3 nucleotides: TGTGCCAGCAGTGAACAAGCCGGACTCCGAGTCTCATATGGCTACACCTTC.

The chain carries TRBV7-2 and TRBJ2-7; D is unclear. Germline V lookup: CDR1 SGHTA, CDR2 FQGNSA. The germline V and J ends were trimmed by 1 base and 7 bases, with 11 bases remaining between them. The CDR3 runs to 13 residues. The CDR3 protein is CASSLGWSLEQYF. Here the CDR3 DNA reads TGTGCCAGCAGCTTAGGTTGGTCTTTAGAGCAGTACTTC.